This is a list of T cell receptor beta chains from one sample in a study of cytomegalovirus exposure and HLA in healthy donors. Only in-frame clones appear in the TCRdb table, and some are missing; sequencing was by immunoSEQ multiplex PCR. The sample includes 38,000 or so clones, just under 95% of them seen just once. Sequencing was carried out using PBMCs. These receptor sequences come from a man aged 18-30 years in good health and CMV-seronegative. Both conserved end residues are part of each CDR3. Each record gives: D gene, V gene, clone size, J gene, CDR3 protein, CDR3 DNA. D genes are given only for firm matches. Clone size appears in some rows only: once, few, many, or a class for an expanded clone.

TRBD1	TRBV5-4	.	TRBJ1-4	CASSSGQGREKLFF	TGTGCCAGCAGCTCAGGACAGGGCAGAGAAAAACTGTTTTTT
TRBD1	TRBV6-1	once	TRBJ1-5	CASQGAGWNQPQHF	TGTGCCAGTCAGGGGGCGGGGTGGAATCAGCCCCAGCATTTT
TRBD2	TRBV19	once	TRBJ2-1	CASSTLSGTSGRLVYEQFF	TGTGCCAGTAGCACCCTTTCCGGGACTAGCGGTCGTTTGGTGTATGAGCAGTTCTTC
.	TRBV7-6	.	TRBJ2-1	CASSRTDGRISYNEQFF	TGTGCCAGCAGCCGGACTGACGGCCGCATCTCCTACAATGAGCAGTTCTTC
.	TRBV6-4	.	TRBJ2-2	CASSLRGGDTGELFF	TGTGCCAGCAGTCTCCGGGGAGGCGACACCGGGGAGCTGTTTTTT
.	TRBV5-1	.	TRBJ2-7	CASSLRRAYEQYF	TGCGCCAGCAGCCTCCGACGGGCCTACGAGCAGTACTTC
TRBD1	TRBV5-6	.	TRBJ1-2	CASSLAGGQGTYGYTF	TGTGCCAGCAGCTTGGCGGGAGGACAGGGAACCTATGGCTACACCTTC
.	TRBV21-1	.	TRBJ1-5	CASSKGGDRGRNQPQHF	TGTGCCAGCAGCAAAGGGGGGGACAGGGGGCGGAATCAGCCCCAGCATTTT
.	TRBV9	.	TRBJ2-1	CASSVIGGTQFF	TGTGCCAGCAGCGTAATAGGCGGAACGCAGTTCTTC
.	TRBV6-1	once	TRBJ2-5	CASSVREQETQYF	TGTGCCAGCAGTGTTCGGGAACAAGAGACCCAGTACTTC
.	TRBV10-3	.	TRBJ1-1	CAITRAGDTEAFF	TGTGCCATCACGCGGGCCGGCGACACTGAAGCTTTCTTT
.	TRBV7-9	.	TRBJ2-3	CASSHGDTQYF	TGTGCCAGCAGCCACGGGGATACGCAGTATTTT
TRBD1	TRBV6-1	once	TRBJ2-5	CASSPARGQETQYF	TGTGCCAGCAGTCCAGCCAGGGGGCAAGAGACCCAGTACTTC
.	TRBV30	.	TRBJ1-2	CASGDGYTF	TGTGCCTCCGGAGATGGCTACACCTTC
TRBD2	TRBV18	.	TRBJ2-7	CASSPGTSGYEQYF	TGTGCCAGCTCACCTGGGACTAGCGGCTACGAGCAGTACTTC
.	TRBV15	.	TRBJ2-7	CATSRDTYEQYF	TGTGCCACCAGCAGGGACACCTACGAGCAGTACTTC
.	TRBV5-1	.	TRBJ2-4	CASSQGREGAKNIQYF	TGCGCCAGCAGCCAGGGGAGGGAGGGGGCCAAAAACATTCAGTACTTC
.	TRBV2	.	TRBJ2-5	CASSDELIQETQYF	TGTGCCAGCAGTGATGAGTTGATCCAAGAGACCCAGTACTTC
TRBD1	TRBV7-6	.	TRBJ2-3	CASSQRRDRDTQYF	TGTGCCAGCAGCCAGAGACGGGACAGAGATACGCAGTATTTT
TRBD1	TRBV4-1	.	TRBJ1-3	CASSQEGGTGGNTIYF	TGCGCCAGCAGCCAAGAGGGGGGGACAGGAGGAAACACCATATATTTT
.	TRBV5-1	.	TRBJ2-5	CASSLEQQETQYF	TGCGCCAGCAGCTTGGAACAGCAAGAGACCCAGTACTTC
TRBD2	TRBV5-1	.	TRBJ2-3	CASSWKLAGAADTQYF	TGCGCCAGCAGCTGGAAACTAGCGGGGGCCGCAGATACGCAGTATTTT
.	TRBV5-1	.	TRBJ2-2	CASSPDRPATGELFF	TGCGCCAGCAGCCCCGACAGGCCGGCCACCGGGGAGCTGTTTTTT
TRBD1	TRBV7-6	.	TRBJ2-3	CASSSGQGAGDTQYF	TGTGCCAGCAGCTCAGGACAGGGGGCGGGAGATACGCAGTATTTT
.	TRBV5-6	.	TRBJ2-2	CASSSGFRSGELFF	TGTGCCAGCAGCTCAGGGTTTAGGTCCGGGGAGCTGTTTTTT
TRBD1	TRBV28	.	TRBJ1-1	CASSRDRRMNTEAFF	TGTGCCAGCAGCCGGGACAGACGAATGAACACTGAAGCTTTCTTT
.	TRBV28	.	TRBJ1-3	CASSFAGAAGNTIYF	TGTGCCAGCAGTTTTGCAGGGGCGGCTGGAAACACCATATATTTT
TRBD1	TRBV11-3	.	TRBJ2-3	CASSLGGQGATDTQYF	TGTGCCAGCAGCTTAGGAGGACAGGGGGCAACAGATACGCAGTATTTT
TRBD1	TRBV7-2	.	TRBJ1-2	CASSMGQGPGGYTF	TGTGCCAGCAGCATGGGACAGGGGCCCGGTGGCTACACCTTC
.	TRBV29-1	.	TRBJ2-1	CSVVVDSSYNEQFF	TGCAGCGTTGTCGTCGACTCCTCCTACAATGAGCAGTTCTTC
.	TRBV6-5	.	TRBJ2-7	CASSTRPLTRQYF	TGTGCCAGCAGTACGCGGCCCCTAACGCGGCAGTACTTC
.	TRBV11-3	.	TRBJ2-2	CASSLRNTGELFF	TGTGCCAGCAGCTTACGGAACACCGGGGAGCTGTTTTTT
.	TRBV6-6	.	TRBJ2-3	CASSYRSGASTDTQYF	TGTGCCAGCAGTTACCGCTCGGGAGCCAGCACAGATACGCAGTATTTT
.	TRBV7-8	.	TRBJ2-1	CASSLSRSGYNEQFF	TGTGCCAGCAGCTTAAGCCGGTCGGGGTACAATGAGCAGTTCTTC
.	TRBV5-1	.	TRBJ2-5	CASRGNRAEPETQYF	TGCGCCAGCAGAGGGAACAGGGCGGAACCAGAGACCCAGTACTTC
TRBD1	TRBV6-4	.	TRBJ1-5	CASRPRDSDGSQHF	TGTGCCAGCAGACCTCGGGACAGTGATGGCTCCCAGCATTTT
TRBD2	TRBV9	.	TRBJ2-1	CASSVQTGLAGVYNEQFF	TGTGCCAGCAGCGTACAAACGGGACTAGCGGGAGTTTACAATGAGCAGTTCTTC
.	TRBV7-3	.	TRBJ2-1	CASSVTTYNEQFF	TGTGCCAGCAGCGTGACTACCTACAATGAGCAGTTCTTC
TRBD2	TRBV5-1	.	TRBJ2-1	CASSDGLVYNEQFF	TGCGCCAGCAGCGACGGACTAGTGTACAATGAGCAGTTCTTC
TRBD2	TRBV5-4	.	TRBJ2-1	CASSFYTSGNNEQFF	TGTGCCAGCAGCTTCTACACTAGCGGGAACAATGAGCAGTTCTTC
.	TRBV12-2	.	TRBJ1-5	CASRLVFRDQPQHF	TGTGCAAGTCGCTTAGTTTTTCGGGATCAGCCCCAGCATTTT
TRBD2	TRBV7-9	.	TRBJ2-7	CASSLASGRDREQYF	TGTGCCAGCAGCTTAGCTAGCGGGAGGGATCGCGAGCAGTACTTC
.	TRBV5-4	.	TRBJ2-1	CASSLIILGATWEQFF	TGTGCCAGCAGCCTAATTATATTGGGGGCGACGTGGGAGCAGTTCTTC
TRBD1	TRBV28	.	TRBJ2-7	CASSPGTGGPHAKYF	TGTGCCAGCAGCCCGGGGACAGGGGGCCCCCACGCGAAGTACTTC
TRBD2	TRBV6-6	.	TRBJ2-7	CASSLGLAYEQYF	TGTGCCAGCAGTTTGGGACTAGCCTACGAGCAGTACTTC
.	TRBV28	.	TRBJ2-5	CASSSYRGSGETQYF	TGTGCCAGCAGTTCATACAGGGGTAGCGGAGAGACCCAGTACTTC
.	TRBV5-4	.	TRBJ1-2	CASSSSGVLNYGYTF	TGTGCCAGCAGCTCCTCGGGGGTGTTAAACTATGGCTACACCTTC
TRBD2	TRBV9	.	TRBJ2-4	CASSETSGVGIQYF	TGTGCCAGCAGCGAGACTAGCGGGGTGGGCATTCAGTACTTC